Presented here are 32 T cell receptor beta chains from one specimen sequenced in a study of cytomegalovirus exposure and HLA in healthy donors. The PCR employed 60 Vbeta primers together with 13 Jbeta primers. Method: immunoSEQ multiplex PCR; TCRdb's copy keeps in-frame clones and lacks some. The table lists roughly 150,000 clones, approximately 73% of them singletons. Input material: PBMCs. Receptors were obtained from a man under 40 in good health and CMV-seropositive.

This rearrangement joins TRBV30 to TRBJ2-3, with 11 nucleotides matching TRBD2. Germline CDR1 reads GTSNPN; CDR2 reads SVGIG (reference sequence). V lost 3 bases, J lost 7 bases, and 9 bases stayed unmatched. The CDR3 extends over 15 amino acids. In DNA, the CDR3 is TGTGCCTGGAGAATCAGACTAGCGGGATCGAATACGCAGTATTTT. It specifies CAWRIRLAGSNTQYF.

This clone was recorded once. The CDR3 DNA reads as TGTGCCAGCACGGAGCAGGGGTTATCTGAAGCTTTCTTT. It translates to CASTEQGLSEAFF. V usage is TRBV28 and J usage is TRBJ1-1, with a weak D call TRBD1 (6 bases). Trimming took off 7 bases at V and 6 bases at J, with 15 bases between the two ends. There are 13 residues in the CDR3. From germline, CDR1 is MDHEN and CDR2 SYDVKM.

This clone has only a few counts. V gene TRBV19 combines with J gene TRBJ1-2, with 7 bases that match TRBD1. Trimming removed 0 bases from V and 2 bases from J; junction bases left unmatched: 0. Germline CDR1 LNHDA, CDR2 SQIVND (reference sequence). The CDR3 has 14 residues. DNA for the CDR3: TGTGCCAGTAGTATAGAACAGGGGAACTATGGCTACACCTTC. It translates to CASSIEQGNYGYTF.

For the CDR3, the DNA is TGTGCCAGCAGCCAAGATAGCGGGAGCGAGCAGTACTTC. Translated, it gives CASSQDSGSEQYF. V usage is TRBV4-2 and J usage is TRBJ2-7; TRBD2 matches at 9 bases. With 0 bases clipped from V and 6 bases from J, the junction kept 0 bases outside the gene matches. The V gene's germline CDR1 is LGHNA and CDR2 YNFKEQ. This CDR3 contains 13 residues.

This clone appeared a single time. The V and J genes are TRBV30 and TRBJ1-2; TRBD1 might be the D (6 bases). Germline values: CDR1 GTSNPN, CDR2 SVGIG (reference sequence). The CDR3 consists of 16 residues. V was shortened by 1 base and J by 2 bases, with 17 bases between the two germline ends. CDR3 loop: CAWSEKPLTGNYGYTF. CDR3 DNA: TGTGCCTGGAGTGAAAAACCCCTTACAGGGAACTATGGCTACACCTTC. The full variable domain, completed using reference TRBV30 and TRBJ1-2, is SQTIHQWPATLVQPVGSPLSLECTVEGTSNPNLYWYRQAAGRGLQLLFYSVGIGQISSEVPQNLSASRPQDRQFILSSKKLLLSDSGFYLCAWSEKPLTGNYGYTFGSGTRLTVV.

The J gene is TRBJ2-7, the V gene TRBV18, with TRBD2 identical over 13 bases. The V gene end was trimmed by 3 bases and the J gene end by 2 bases; junction bases not matched to a gene: 4. The germline CDR1 and CDR2 sequences are KGHSH and LQKENI. CDR3 length: 16 residues. The CDR3 sequence: CASSPPGLAGPYEQYF. The CDR3 DNA reads TGTGCCAGCTCACCCCCGGGACTAGCGGGACCCTACGAGCAGTACTTC.

The gene calls are TRBV28 and TRBJ1-5; weak D call: TRBD1 (6 bases). The V end lost 4 bases, the J end lost 0 bases, and 13 bases lay between the germline ends. The CDR3 has 16 residues. Germline assignment: CDR1 MDHEN and CDR2 SYDVKM. CDR3 DNA sequence: TGTGCCAGCAGTTCCAAACGGGGACATAGCAATCAGCCCCAGCATTTT. This codes for CASSSKRGHSNQPQHF.

The chain carries TRBV27 and TRBJ1-1; D unclear. Looked up from germline, CDR1 is MNHEY and CDR2 is SMNVEV (reference sequence). CDR3 length: 14 amino acids. The V and J ends lost 2 bases and 1 base respectively, with 8 bases between them. CDR3 sequence reads: CASSLMQENTEAFF. CDR3 bases: TGTGCCAGCAGTTTAATGCAGGAGAACACTGAAGCTTTCTTT.

The genes are TRBV7-9 and TRBJ2-1, with TRBD2 matching 8 bases. In germline, CDR1 is SEHNR, CDR2 FQNEAQ (reference sequence). CDR3 size: 15 residues. Trimming removed 4 bases from V and 6 bases from J; junction bases left unmatched: 8. CDR3 sequence: CASSSNLAGSNEQFF. CDR3 sequence (DNA): TGTGCCAGCAGCTCTAACCTAGCGGGTAGCAATGAGCAGTTCTTC.

V and J are TRBV7-6 and TRBJ1-2, with 8 bases matching TRBD1. The CDR3 is 14 residues long. CDR1 is SGHVS, CDR2 FNYEAQ, per germline. With 4 bases clipped from V and 2 bases from J, the junction kept 3 bases outside the gene matches. CDR3 in DNA: TGTGCCAGCAGCTCGACAGGGGACAACTATGGCTACACCTTC. Translated, it gives CASSSTGDNYGYTF. The complete variable domain, with remaining parts taken from reference TRBV7-6 and TRBJ1-2, reads GAGVSQSPRYKVTKRGQDVALRCDPISGHVSLYWYRQALGQGPEFLTYFNYEAQQDKSGLPNDRFSAERPEGSISTLTIQRTEQRDSAMYRCASSSTGDNYGYTFGSGTRLTVV.

This chain uses TRBV5-1 with TRBJ2-3; 8 positions agree with TRBD1. The V segment lost 6 bases and the J segment 0 bases; nucleotides outside the gene matches: 3. Per germline, CDR1 SGHRS and CDR2 YFSETQ. This CDR3 has 14 amino acids. The CDR3 sequence: CASKQGESTDTQYF. CDR3 sequence (DNA): TGCGCCAGCAAACAGGGGGAAAGCACAGATACGCAGTATTTT.

This clone showed up just a few times. The chain has TRBV5-1 and TRBJ2-7, with D possibly matching TRBD2 (6 bases). This CDR3 is 15 amino acids long. Trimming removed 5 bases at V and 5 bases at J, with 20 bases between. CDR1 is SGHRS and CDR2 is YFSETQ in the germline V gene. The CDR3 nucleotides read TGCGCCAGCAGTCTGACCCGCGGGGCATTCGACGAGCAGTACTTC. Its translation: CASSLTRGAFDEQYF.

The chain joins TRBV6-1 to TRBJ2-5; 7 nucleotides match TRBD2. Trimming took 3 bases from V and 11 from J; bases not matched to a gene: 6. The CDR3 covers 12 residues. The germline CDR1 and CDR2 sequences are MNHNS and SASEGT. DNA of the CDR3: TGTGCCAGCAGTGAGTCTAGGCGGGAGCAGTACTTC. Translating gives CASSESRREQYF.

The chain carries TRBV5-1 and TRBJ2-1; 7 bases match TRBD2. J gave up 4 bases and V 0 bases, and 4 bases lay outside the gene matches. CDR1 and CDR2 from the germline V gene are SGHRS and YFSETQ. This CDR3 region has 15 residues. CDR3: CASSLGASGYNEQFF. The CDR3 region has the DNA TGCGCCAGCAGCTTGGGTGCTAGCGGATACAATGAGCAGTTCTTC.

V is TRBV30 and J is TRBJ1-6; TRBD1 matches at 8 bases. Germline V gene data show CDR1 as GTSNPN and CDR2 as SVGIG (reference sequence). After removal of 7 bases from V and 7 bases from J, the junction contained 9 bases not matched to a gene. The length of the CDR3 is 14 residues. Written as DNA, the CDR3 is TGTGCCTCTACAGGGGGAGGTTGGAATTCACCCCTCCACTTT. The encoded protein is CASTGGGWNSPLHF.

The chain uses TRBV9 and TRBJ2-2, with a possible D match to TRBD1 (6 bases). The germline V gene has CDR1 SGDLS and CDR2 YYNGEE. The CDR3 sequence is 16 residues long. V lost 0 bases, J lost 3 bases, and 12 bases lay in between. CDR3 DNA: TGTGCCAGCAGCGTAGTAGGGGGAAGTTACACCGGGGAGCTGTTTTTT. Translating it yields CASSVVGGSYTGELFF.

This clone was counted a single time. The chain links TRBV6-5 to TRBJ2-7; D might be TRBD2 (5 bases). The CDR3 length is 15 residues. Trimming cost V 0 bases and J 1 base, with 10 bases left between them. The germline CDR1 and CDR2 sequences are MNHEY and SVGAGI. This CDR3 is CASSYSRVGSYEQYF. As DNA, the CDR3 is TGTGCCAGCAGTTACTCGAGGGTAGGGTCCTACGAGCAGTACTTC.

V gene TRBV6-5 combines with J gene TRBJ1-1; possible D gene TRBD1, 6 bases. The germline gives CDR1 MNHEY, CDR2 SVGAGI. The V end lost 7 bases, the J end lost 1 base, and 10 bases lay between the germline ends. This CDR3 is built from 13 residues. For the CDR3, the DNA is TGTGCCAGCACCTCGACAGGGAACACTGAAGCTTTCTTT. Amino acids: CASTSTGNTEAFF.

This clone has a handful of counts. This CDR3 is CASSPRQEYTEAFF. CDR3 bases: TGTGCCAGCAGTCCACGACAGGAGTACACTGAAGCTTTCTTT. This chain connects TRBV6-5 to TRBJ1-1; D perhaps matches TRBD1 (6 bases). The CDR3 loop spans 14 amino acids. Germline lookup yields CDR1 MNHEY and CDR2 SVGAGI. The germline V and J ends were trimmed by 5 bases and 3 bases, with 13 bases remaining between them.

The gene calls are TRBV5-5 and TRBJ1-5; weak D call: TRBD1 (6 bases). CDR3 length: 15 amino acids. Germline CDR1 is SGHKS and CDR2 is YYEKEE (reference sequence). Trimming left V 3 bases short and J 0 bases short, with 10 bases between. As DNA, the CDR3 is TGTGCCAGCAGCTGGACAGTCGTTAGCAATCAGCCCCAGCATTTT. Its protein product is CASSWTVVSNQPQHF.

The rearrangement joins TRBV11-1 to TRBJ2-2, with D unclear. CDR3 length: 15 residues. Germline V CDR1 and CDR2: SGHAT, FQDESV (reference sequence). Between the trimmed V and J ends, which lost 5 bases and 4 bases, there was a span of 14 bases. CDR3 nucleotide sequence: TGTGCCAGCAGCCCTAATGTGAGGCCCACCGGGGAGCTGTTTTTT. Translating gives CASSPNVRPTGELFF.

This clone occurred a few times. CDR3 amino acids: CAWRLAGEYYEQYF. The DNA for the CDR3 is TGTGCCTGGAGACTGGCGGGCGAGTACTACGAGCAGTACTTC. This chain links TRBV30 with TRBJ2-5, with TRBD2 as a possible D gene (5 bases). The J call may be mistaken, given a closer DNA end match to TRBJ2-7. The CDR3 contains 14 residues. Germline lookup yields CDR1 GTSNPN and CDR2 SVGIG (reference sequence).

The chain combines TRBV5-4 with TRBJ1-1; possible D gene TRBD1, 5 bases. V lost 4 bases to trimming and J lost 2 bases, with 15 bases between them. CDR3 size: 15 residues. The germline gives CDR1 SGHNT, CDR2 YYREEE (reference sequence). CDR3 amino acids: CASSPPTGENTEAFF. The DNA of the CDR3 is TGTGCCAGCAGCCCCCCCACAGGTGAAAACACTGAAGCTTTCTTT.

The V gene is TRBV6-5, the J gene TRBJ1-2, with D uncertain. Trimming cost V 0 bases and J 4 bases, with 9 bases left between them. Germline V gene lookup returns CDR1 MNHEY and CDR2 SVGAGI. CDR3 length equals 14 residues. CDR3 sequence: CASSYSSGLYGYTF. The CDR3 nucleotides read TGTGCCAGCAGTTACTCGTCAGGACTCTATGGCTACACCTTC.

The V gene is TRBV2, the J gene TRBJ1-3; no clear D. CDR3 size: 14 residues. CDR1 and CDR2 (germline): SNHLY, FYNNEI. V dropped 6 bases and J dropped 2 bases, with 11 bases sitting between them. The CDR3 sequence is CASRGREAGNTIYF. The DNA for the CDR3 is TGTGCCAGCAGAGGACGGGAAGCTGGAAACACCATATATTTT.

The chain employs TRBV29-1 and TRBJ2-3; TRBD2 aligns across 9 bases. CDR1 is SQVTM, CDR2 ANQGSEA, per germline. The CDR3 runs 13 residues. V trimming: 4 bases; J trimming: 2 bases; junction bases outside the gene matches: 1. The CDR3 loop is CSVASGATDTQYF. CDR3 bases: TGCAGCGTTGCTAGCGGGGCCACAGATACGCAGTATTTT.

This chain uses TRBV28 with TRBJ2-7, with TRBD2 as a possible D gene (5 bases). In germline, CDR1 is MDHEN, CDR2 SYDVKM. CDR3 size: 13 residues. V was cut by 7 bases and J by 1 base, with 11 bases left in between. The DNA for the CDR3 is TGTGCCAGCACCCCGGGAATTTCCTACGAGCAGTACTTC. This gives the protein CASTPGISYEQYF.

This clone was counted between two and nine times. The rearrangement uses TRBV6-5 and TRBJ2-7; 7 nucleotides align to TRBD2. Germline-derived CDR1 and CDR2 are MNHEY and SVGAGI. The CDR3 loop spans 16 amino acids. The junction had 6 bases not matched to a gene; V was cut back by 0 bases and J by 1 base. CDR3 in amino acids: CASSYSGVGRSYEQYF. The CDR3 DNA follows: TGTGCCAGCAGTTACTCAGGGGTCGGGAGGTCCTACGAGCAGTACTTC.

In this sample, this clone turned up once. The V and J genes are TRBV6-6 and TRBJ1-5; D is unclear. Per the germline V gene, CDR1 is MNHNY and CDR2 is SVGAGI (reference sequence). This CDR3 region has 14 residues. The ends were cut back, 5 bases at V and 2 bases at J, with 10 bases in the middle. The CDR3 region is CASSTATGNQPQHF. CDR3 coding DNA: TGTGCCAGCAGTACAGCTACGGGCAATCAGCCCCAGCATTTT.

This clone was recorded a few times. The rearrangement links TRBV6-6 to TRBJ2-2; 7 nucleotides agree with TRBD2. Trimming cost V 1 base and J 7 bases; bases outside gene matches: 6. The length of the CDR3 is 15 residues. Germline CDR1 and CDR2: MNHNY and SVGAGI (reference sequence). CDR3 sequence reads: CASSYLGLSIGELFF. CDR3 coding DNA: TGTGCCAGCAGTTACTTGGGACTATCGATCGGGGAGCTGTTTTTT.

V usage is TRBV7-9 and J usage is TRBJ2-2; D unresolved. Germline V gives CDR1 SEHNR, CDR2 FQNEAQ (reference sequence). This CDR3 contains 14 residues. Trimming stripped 2 bases from V and 7 bases from J, with 11 bases between. The CDR3 sequence: CASSLLWHDGELFF. CDR3 bases: TGTGCCAGCAGCTTATTGTGGCACGACGGGGAGCTGTTTTTT.

The J gene is TRBJ2-1, the V gene TRBV5-1; tentative D call: TRBD1 (6 bases). Trimming cost V 4 bases and J 8 bases, with 13 bases left between them. The CDR3 loop spans 13 amino acids. The germline CDR1 and CDR2 sequences are SGHRS and YFSETQ. The CDR3 reads CASSQHQGHEQFF. Here the CDR3 DNA reads TGCGCCAGCAGCCAGCACCAGGGGCATGAGCAGTTCTTC. Full variable domain (missing parts from reference TRBV5-1 and TRBJ2-1): KAGVTQTPRYLIKTRGQQVTLSCSPISGHRSVSWYQQTPGQGLQFLFEYFSETQRNKGNFPGRFSGRQFSNSRSEMNVSTLELGDSALYLCASSQHQGHEQFFGPGTRLTVL.